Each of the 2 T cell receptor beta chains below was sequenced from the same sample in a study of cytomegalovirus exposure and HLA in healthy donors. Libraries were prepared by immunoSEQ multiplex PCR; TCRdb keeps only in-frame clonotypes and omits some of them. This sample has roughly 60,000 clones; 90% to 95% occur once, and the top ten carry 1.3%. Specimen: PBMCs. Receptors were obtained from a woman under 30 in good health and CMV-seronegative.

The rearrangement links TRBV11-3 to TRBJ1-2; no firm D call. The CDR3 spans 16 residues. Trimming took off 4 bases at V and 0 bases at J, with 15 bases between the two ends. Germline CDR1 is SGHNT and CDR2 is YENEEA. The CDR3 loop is CASSSQRQTTNYGYTF. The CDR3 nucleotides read TGTGCCAGCAGCTCCCAAAGGCAGACTACTAACTATGGCTACACCTTC.

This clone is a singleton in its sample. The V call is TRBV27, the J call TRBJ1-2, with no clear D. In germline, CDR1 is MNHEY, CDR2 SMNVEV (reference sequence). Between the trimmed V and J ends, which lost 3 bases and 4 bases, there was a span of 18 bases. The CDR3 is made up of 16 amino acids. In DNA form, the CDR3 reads TGTGCCAGCAGTTTTATCCTCAACATGGGCTTCTATGGCTACACCTTC. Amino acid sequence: CASSFILNMGFYGYTF.